The clone carrying this T cell receptor (beta chain) was counted a single time. TCRdb keeps only in-frame clones here, not all; method: immunoSEQ multiplex PCR. The repertoire holds about 370,000 clones, with approximately 93% as singletons. The sample belongs to a study of blood T cell repertoires in COVID-19. The V gene's germline CDR1 is SGDLS and CDR2 YYNGEE. Trimming took off 4 bases at V and 0 bases at J, with 17 bases between the two ends. The CDR3 has 18 residues. This receptor was taken from a middle-aged woman who had been exposed to COVID-19. Sequenced sample: PBMCs or T cells enriched from blood (not recorded which). This chain connects TRBV9 to TRBJ2-6; perhaps TRBD2 as D (5 bases). The CDR3 spells CASSRLGGLTSGANVLTF. The CDR3 region has the DNA TGTGCCAGCAGCAGACTGGGCGGACTGACCTCTGGGGCCAACGTCCTGACTTTC. The full variable domain, in which reference TRBV9 and TRBJ2-6 provide the parts outside the CDR3, is DSGVTQTPKHLITATGQRVTLRCSPRSGDLSVYWYQQSLDQGLQFLIQYYNGEERAKGNILERFSAQQFPDLHSELNLSSLELGDSALYFCASSRLGGLTSGANVLTFGAGSRLTVL.